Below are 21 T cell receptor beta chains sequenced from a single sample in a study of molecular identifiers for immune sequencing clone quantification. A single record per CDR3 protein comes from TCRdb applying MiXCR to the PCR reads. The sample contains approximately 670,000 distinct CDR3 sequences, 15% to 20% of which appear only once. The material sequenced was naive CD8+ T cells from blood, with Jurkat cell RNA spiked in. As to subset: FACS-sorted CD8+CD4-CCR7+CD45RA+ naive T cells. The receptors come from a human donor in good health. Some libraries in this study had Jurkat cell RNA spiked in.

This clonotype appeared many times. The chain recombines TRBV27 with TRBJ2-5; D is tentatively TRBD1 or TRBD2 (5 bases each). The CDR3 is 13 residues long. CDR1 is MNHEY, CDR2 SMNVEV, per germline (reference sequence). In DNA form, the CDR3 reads TGTGCTACCCATGGGACGGAACAAGAGACCCAGTACTTC. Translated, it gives CATHGTEQETQYF.

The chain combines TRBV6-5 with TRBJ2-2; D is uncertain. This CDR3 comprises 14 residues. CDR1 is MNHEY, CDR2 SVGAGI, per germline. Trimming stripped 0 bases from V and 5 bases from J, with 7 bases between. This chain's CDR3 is CASSYSDGTGELFF. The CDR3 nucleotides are TGTGCCAGCAGTTACTCCGATGGTACCGGGGAGCTGTTTTTT.

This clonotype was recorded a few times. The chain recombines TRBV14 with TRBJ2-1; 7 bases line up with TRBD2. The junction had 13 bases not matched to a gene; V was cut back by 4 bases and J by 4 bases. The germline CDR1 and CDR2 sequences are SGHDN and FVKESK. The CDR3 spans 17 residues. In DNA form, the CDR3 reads TGTGCCAGCAGCCTGGAAAGTTCCCGGGGGGTATACAATGAGCAGTTCTTC. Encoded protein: CASSLESSRGVYNEQFF.

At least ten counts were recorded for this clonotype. The DNA for the CDR3 is TGTGCCAGCCACCCGACAGGGAACACCGGGGAGCTGTTTTTT. Translated: CASHPTGNTGELFF. V usage is TRBV7-3 and J usage is TRBJ2-2, with D tentatively TRBD1 (6 bases). The V end was cut by 8 bases, the J end by 1 base, with 11 bases between. Germline loops: CDR1 SGHTA, CDR2 FQGTGA. The CDR3 consists of 14 residues.

This CDR3 is CASSLYSLGQVNYGYTF. The CDR3 DNA follows: TGTGCCAGCAGTTTATACTCGCTGGGACAGGTTAACTATGGCTACACCTTC. V is TRBV28 and J is TRBJ1-2; 8 nucleotides line up with TRBD1. CDR3 length equals 17 residues. Germline-derived CDR1 and CDR2 are MDHEN and SYDVKM. V gave up 1 base and J gave up 1 base; unmatched junction bases: 8.

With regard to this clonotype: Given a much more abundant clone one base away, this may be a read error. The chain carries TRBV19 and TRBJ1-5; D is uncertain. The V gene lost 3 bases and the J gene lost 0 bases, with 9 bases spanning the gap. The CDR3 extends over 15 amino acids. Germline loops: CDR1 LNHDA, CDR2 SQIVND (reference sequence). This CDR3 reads CASSIIDYSNQPQHF. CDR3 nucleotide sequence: TGTGCCAGTAGTATCATAGATTATAGCAATCAGCCCCAGCATTTT.

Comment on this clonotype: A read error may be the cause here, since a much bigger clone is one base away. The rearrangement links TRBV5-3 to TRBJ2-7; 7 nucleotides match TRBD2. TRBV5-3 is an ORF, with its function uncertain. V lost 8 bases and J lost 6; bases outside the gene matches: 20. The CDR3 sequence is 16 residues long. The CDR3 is CASGLEWVLSGGEQYF. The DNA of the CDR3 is TGTGCCAGCGGCTTGGAGTGGGTCTTGTCGGGGGGCGAGCAGTACTTC.

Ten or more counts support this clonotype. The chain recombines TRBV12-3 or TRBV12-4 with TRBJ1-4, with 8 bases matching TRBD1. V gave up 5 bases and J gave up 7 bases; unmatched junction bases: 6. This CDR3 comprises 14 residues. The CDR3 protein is CASSMDRDFEKLFF. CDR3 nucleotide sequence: TGTGCCAGCAGTATGGACAGGGATTTTGAAAAACTGTTTTTT.

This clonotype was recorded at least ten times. Here the CDR3 reads CASSSRTGANMNTEAFF. The CDR3 coding sequence is TGTGCCAGCAGCTCCCGGACAGGGGCGAATATGAACACTGAAGCTTTCTTT. This chain uses TRBV7-9 with TRBJ1-1; 9 nucleotides match TRBD1. Trimming at V came to 4 bases and at J to 0 bases, leaving 9 bases not matched to a gene. Germline V gene data show CDR1 as SEHNR and CDR2 as FQNEAQ (reference sequence). The CDR3 totals 17 residues. Filled out from reference TRBV7-9 and TRBJ1-1, the complete variable domain reads DTGVSQNPRHKITKRGQNVTFRCDPISEHNRLYWYRQTLGQGPEFLTYFQNEAQLEKSRLLSDRFSAERPKGSFSTLEIQRTEQGDSAMYLCASSSRTGANMNTEAFFGQGTRLTVV.

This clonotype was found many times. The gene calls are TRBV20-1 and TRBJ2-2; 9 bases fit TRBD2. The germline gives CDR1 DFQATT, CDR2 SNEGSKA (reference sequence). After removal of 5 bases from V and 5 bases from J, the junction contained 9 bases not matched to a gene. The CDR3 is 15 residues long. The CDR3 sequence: CSASPLAGRTGELFF. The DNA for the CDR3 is TGCAGTGCTTCCCCCCTAGCGGGAAGGACCGGGGAGCTGTTTTTT.

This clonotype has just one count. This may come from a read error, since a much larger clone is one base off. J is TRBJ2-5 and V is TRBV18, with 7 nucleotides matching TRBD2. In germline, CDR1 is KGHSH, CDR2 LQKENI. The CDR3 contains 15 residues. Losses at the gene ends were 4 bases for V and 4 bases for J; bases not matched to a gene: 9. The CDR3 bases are TGTGCCAGCTCACGAGCTGGGGGGGATGGAGAGACCCAGTACTTC. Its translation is CASSRAGGDGETQYF.

The CDR3: CSAPKDGSSYNEQFF. The CDR3 DNA follows: TGCAGTGCCCCCAAGGACGGGAGCTCCTACAATGAGCAGTTCTTC. The chain combines TRBV20-1 with TRBJ2-1, with TRBD2 as a possible D gene (6 bases). With 6 bases removed from V and 0 bases from J, the gap between germline ends came to 15 bases. The CDR3 contains 15 residues. From germline, CDR1 is DFQATT and CDR2 SNEGSKA (reference sequence).

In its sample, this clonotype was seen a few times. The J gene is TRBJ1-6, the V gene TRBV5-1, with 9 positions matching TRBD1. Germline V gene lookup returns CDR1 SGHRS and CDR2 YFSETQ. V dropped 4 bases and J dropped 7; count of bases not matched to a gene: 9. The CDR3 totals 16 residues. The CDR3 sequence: CASSAGGQGTNSPLHF. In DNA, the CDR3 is TGCGCCAGCAGCGCGGGGGGACAGGGCACCAATTCACCCCTCCACTTT.

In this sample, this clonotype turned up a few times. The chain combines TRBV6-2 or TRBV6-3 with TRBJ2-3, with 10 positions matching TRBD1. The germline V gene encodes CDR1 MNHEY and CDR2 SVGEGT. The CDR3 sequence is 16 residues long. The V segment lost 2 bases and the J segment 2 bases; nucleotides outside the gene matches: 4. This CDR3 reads CASSYPGQGYTDTQYF. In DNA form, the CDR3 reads TGTGCCAGCAGTTACCCGGGACAGGGGTACACAGATACGCAGTATTTT.

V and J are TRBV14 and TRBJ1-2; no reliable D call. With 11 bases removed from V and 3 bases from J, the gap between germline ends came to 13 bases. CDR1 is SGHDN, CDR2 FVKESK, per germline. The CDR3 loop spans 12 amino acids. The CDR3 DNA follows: TGTGCCGGCAAGGAGGACGACTATGGCTACACCTTC. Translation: CAGKEDDYGYTF.

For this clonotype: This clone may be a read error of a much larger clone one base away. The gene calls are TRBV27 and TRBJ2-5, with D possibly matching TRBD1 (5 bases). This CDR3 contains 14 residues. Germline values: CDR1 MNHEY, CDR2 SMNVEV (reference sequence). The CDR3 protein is CAGSPQGPQETQYF. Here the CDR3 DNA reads TGTGCCGGCAGTCCTCAGGGCCCTCAAGAGACCCAGTACTTC.

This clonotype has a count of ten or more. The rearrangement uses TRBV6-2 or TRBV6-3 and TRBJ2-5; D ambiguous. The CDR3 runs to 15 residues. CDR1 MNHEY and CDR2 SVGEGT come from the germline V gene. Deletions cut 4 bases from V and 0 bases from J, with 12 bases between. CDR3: CASSSLEFHQETQYF. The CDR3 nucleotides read TGTGCCAGCAGTTCGTTAGAATTCCACCAAGAGACCCAGTACTTC.

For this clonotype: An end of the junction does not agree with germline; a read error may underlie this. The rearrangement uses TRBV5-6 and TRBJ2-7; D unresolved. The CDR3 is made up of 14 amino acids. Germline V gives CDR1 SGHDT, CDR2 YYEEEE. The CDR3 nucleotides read TGTGCCAGCAGCTCAGTGAACCGGAACTACGAGCGGTACTTC. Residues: CASSSVNRNYERYF.

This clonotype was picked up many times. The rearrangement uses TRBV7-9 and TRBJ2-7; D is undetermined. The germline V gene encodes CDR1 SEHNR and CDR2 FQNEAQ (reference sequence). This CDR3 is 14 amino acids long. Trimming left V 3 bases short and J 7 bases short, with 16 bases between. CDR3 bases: TGTGCCAGCAGCTTGTCGACCCAGGAAGAGGAGCAGTACTTC. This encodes CASSLSTQEEEQYF. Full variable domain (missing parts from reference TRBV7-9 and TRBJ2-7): DTGVSQNPRHKITKRGQNVTFRCDPISEHNRLYWYRQTLGQGPEFLTYFQNEAQLEKSRLLSDRFSAERPKGSFSTLEIQRTEQGDSAMYLCASSLSTQEEEQYFGPGTRLTVT.

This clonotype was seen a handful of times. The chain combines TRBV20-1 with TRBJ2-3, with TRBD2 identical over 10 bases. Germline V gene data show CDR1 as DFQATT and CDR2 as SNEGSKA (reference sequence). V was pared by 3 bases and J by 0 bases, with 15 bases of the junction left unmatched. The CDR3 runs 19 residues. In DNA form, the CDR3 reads TGCAGTGCTAGTCTAGCTAGCGGGGGAACTACTCATAGCACAGATACGCAGTATTTT. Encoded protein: CSASLASGGTTHSTDTQYF.

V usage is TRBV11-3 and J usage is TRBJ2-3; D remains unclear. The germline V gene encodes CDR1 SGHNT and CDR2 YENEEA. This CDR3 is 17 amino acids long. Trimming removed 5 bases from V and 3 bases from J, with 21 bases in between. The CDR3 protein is CASSTLGPGERTDTQYF. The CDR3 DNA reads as TGTGCCAGCAGCACGCTGGGCCCGGGTGAACGGACAGATACGCAGTATTTT.